This T cell receptor beta chain was identified in a study of cytomegalovirus exposure and HLA in healthy donors. Study as a whole: The Caucasian-associated ancestry cluster held over 80% of around 380 genotyped donors.

The PCR made use of 60 Vbeta and 13 Jbeta primers. The method was immunoSEQ multiplex PCR; TCRdb's version includes in-frame clones alone and lacks a portion of them. The table has roughly 110,000 clones, roughly 70% seen once. The CDR3 has 12 residues. CDR1 is LNHNV and CDR2 is YYDKDF in the germline V gene (reference sequence). Comments on this clone: At one boundary the junction diverges from the germline segment, which might be a read error.

Sequenced sample: PBMCs. The chain carries TRBV15 and TRBJ2-3; D unclear. This receptor was obtained from a woman between 35 and 50 years old in good health and CMV-seropositive. The CDR3 region is CATSRGTDTQYF. CDR3 nucleotide sequence: TGTGCCACCAGCAGGGGCACGGATACGCAGTATTTT. The full variable domain, rest sourced from reference TRBV15 and TRBJ2-3, is DAMVIQNPRYQVTQFGKPVTLSCSQTLNHNVMYWYQQKSSQAPKLLFHYYDKDFNNEADTPDNFQSRRPNTSFCFLDIRSPGLGDTAMYLCATSRGTDTQYFGPGTRLTVL.